This T cell receptor (beta chain) was found in a study of cytomegalovirus exposure and HLA in healthy donors. Sequenced by immunoSEQ multiplex PCR; TCRdb stores in-frame clones only, minus some. The sample yields 100,000 to 150,000 clones, over 85% seen once. Study outcomes and limitations: Three chains tied to CMV proved CMV antigen-specific in vitro. Most TCRs appeared rarely, but some public TCRs recurred in many donors. The study recorded 164 TCR beta chains that were cytomegalovirus-associated.

While the first cohort had about 610 subjects, the donors belonged to the separate validation cohort of over a hundred subjects. Per germline, CDR1 SEHNR and CDR2 FQNEAQ (reference sequence). The CDR3 consists of 16 residues. Trimming took 5 bases from V and 4 from J; bases not matched to a gene: 5. With regard to this clone: Antigen specificity is unknown.

Material for sequencing was PBMCs. This clonotype originated in a man aged 30 to 39 in good health and CMV-seronegative. The gene calls are TRBV7-9 and TRBJ1-6, with 10 bases that match TRBD1. The CDR3 is CASSTRTGGYNSPLHF. The CDR3 DNA sequence: TGTGCCAGCAGCACTCGGACAGGGGGGTATAATTCACCCCTCCACTTT. The variable domain in full, with the rest retrieved from reference TRBV7-9 and TRBJ1-6, is DTGVSQNPRHKITKRGQNVTFRCDPISEHNRLYWYRQTLGQGPEFLTYFQNEAQLEKSRLLSDRFSAERPKGSFSTLEIQRTEQGDSAMYLCASSTRTGGYNSPLHFGNGTRLTVT.